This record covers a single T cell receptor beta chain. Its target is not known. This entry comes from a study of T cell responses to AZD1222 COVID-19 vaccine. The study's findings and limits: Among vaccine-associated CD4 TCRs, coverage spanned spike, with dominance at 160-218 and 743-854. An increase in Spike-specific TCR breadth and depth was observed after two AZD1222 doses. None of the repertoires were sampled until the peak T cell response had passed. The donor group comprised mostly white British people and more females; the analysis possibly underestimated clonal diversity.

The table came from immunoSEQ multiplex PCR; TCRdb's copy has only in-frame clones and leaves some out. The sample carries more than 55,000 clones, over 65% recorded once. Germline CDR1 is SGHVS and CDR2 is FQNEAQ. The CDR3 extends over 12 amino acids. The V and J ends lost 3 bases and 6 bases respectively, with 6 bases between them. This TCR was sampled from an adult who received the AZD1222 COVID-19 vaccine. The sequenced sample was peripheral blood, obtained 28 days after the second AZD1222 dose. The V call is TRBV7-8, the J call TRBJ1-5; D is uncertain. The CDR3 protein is CASSFLFQPQHF. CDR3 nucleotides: TGTGCCAGCAGCTTCCTTTTTCAGCCCCAGCATTTT. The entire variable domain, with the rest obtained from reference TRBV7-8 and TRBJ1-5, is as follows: GAGVSQSPRYKVAKRGQDVALRCDPISGHVSLFWYQQALGQGPEFLTYFQNEAQLDKSGLPSDRFFAERPEGSVSTLKIQRTQQEDSAVYLCASSFLFQPQHFGDGTRLSIL.